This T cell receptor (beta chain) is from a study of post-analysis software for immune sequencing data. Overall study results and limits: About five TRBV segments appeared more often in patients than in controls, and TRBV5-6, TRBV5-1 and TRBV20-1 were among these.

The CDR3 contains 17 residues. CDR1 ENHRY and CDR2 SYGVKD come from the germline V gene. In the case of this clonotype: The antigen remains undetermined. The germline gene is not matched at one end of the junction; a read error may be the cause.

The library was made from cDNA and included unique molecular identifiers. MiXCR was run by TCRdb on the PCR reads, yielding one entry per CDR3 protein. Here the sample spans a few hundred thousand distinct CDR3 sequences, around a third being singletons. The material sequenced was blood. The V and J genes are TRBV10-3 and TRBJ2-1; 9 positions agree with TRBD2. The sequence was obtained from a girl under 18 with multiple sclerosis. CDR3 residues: CAISARSLAGNYNEQIF. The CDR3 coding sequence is TGTGCCATCAGTGCCCGGTCTCTAGCGGGGAACTACAATGAGCAGATCTTC.